This T cell receptor (beta chain) came from a study of STAT5B mutations in CD4+ large granular lymphocyte leukemia. Study results and limitations: Approximately 25% of private leukemic clonotypes occurred rarely in other patients' non-leukemic repertoires.

This was a survey-level run. Per the original methods: Productive clonotypes were detectable down to 2.59 x 10-5 frequency. Only in-frame clones appear in the TCRdb table, and some are missing; sequencing was by immunoSEQ multiplex PCR. The V and J calls and the clone size are those of that table, but D and trimming were determined from the DNA. The repertoire holds tens of thousands of clones, roughly 81% seen once, with about 3.9% in the top ten. As concerns this clone: Its antigen remains unknown.

The CDR3 runs to 14 residues. V dropped 6 bases and J dropped 1; count of bases not matched to a gene: 3. CDR1 ENHRY and CDR2 SYGVKD come from the germline V gene. This TCR came from a human donor in good health. The V and J genes are TRBV10-3 and TRBJ1-1, with 9 bases matching TRBD1. The sequenced sample consisted of CD4+ T cells from blood buffy coats. The CDR3 loop is CAISEGQGNTEAFF. The CDR3 DNA reads TGTGCCATCAGCGAGGGACAGGGGAACACTGAAGCTTTCTTT.